What follows are 25 T cell receptor beta chains derived from one specimen sequenced in a study of CD8 T cells in ankylosing spondylitis. TCRdb itself ran the 5' RACE reads through MiXCR, one entry per CDR3 protein. The data show 250,000 to 350,000 distinct CDR3 sequences, around 18% seen once. The sample was blood, either unsorted or a sorted T cell fraction (not recorded which). The receptors here all came from a male donor with ankylosing spondylitis or in good health (not recorded which).

This clonotype was detected only a few times. The chain links TRBV12-3 or TRBV12-4 to TRBJ1-1; D is unclear. There are 16 residues in the CDR3. V was pared by 3 bases and J by 5 bases, with 19 bases between. The chain's CDR3 is CASSFERAGRGTEAFF. CDR3 sequence (DNA): TGTGCCAGCAGTTTTGAGCGGGCAGGTCGTGGGACTGAAGCTTTCTTT.

This clonotype showed up just once. This chain joins TRBV14 and TRBJ2-1; TRBD2 is a possible D gene (5 bases). The CDR3 is 16 residues long. With 1 base removed from V and 2 bases from J, the gap between germline ends came to 12 bases. Germline V gene sequence: CDR1 SGHDN, CDR2 FVKESK. The CDR3 is CASSQVGSGTYNEQFF. CDR3 bases: TGTGCCAGCAGCCAAGTGGGGAGTGGGACCTACAATGAGCAGTTCTTC.

This clonotype was detected once. The chain carries TRBV12-3 or TRBV12-4 and TRBJ2-3; 8 nucleotides line up with TRBD1. CDR3 length: 14 residues. V shed 5 bases and J 4 bases; nucleotides not matched to a gene: 5. The CDR3: CASSRQGRSDTQYF. CDR3 coding DNA: TGTGCCAGCAGTAGACAGGGGCGCTCAGATACGCAGTATTTT.

There are many counts of this clonotype. V and J are TRBV20-1 and TRBJ1-1; D is undetermined. The CDR3 spans 13 residues. The germline gives CDR1 DFQATT, CDR2 SNEGSKA (reference sequence). V gave up 3 bases and J gave up 6 bases, with 14 bases separating them. The CDR3 spells CSASPPAAAEAFF. The CDR3 DNA reads as TGCAGTGCTAGTCCCCCGGCTGCCGCTGAAGCTTTCTTT.

Concerning this clonotype: It may be a read error: a sequence one base away is much more abundant. The chain uses TRBV7-6 and TRBJ2-1; weak D call: TRBD1 (6 bases). The CDR3 sequence is 17 residues long. Germline assignment: CDR1 SGHVS and CDR2 FNYEAQ. This chain's CDR3 is CVSSLGGGQNSYNEQFF. The CDR3 DNA reads as TGTGTCAGCAGCTTAGGTGGCGGACAGAACTCCTACAATGAGCAGTTCTTC.

This clonotype has just a few counts. This chain uses TRBV2 with TRBJ1-6, with D hard to call. The CDR3 extends over 14 amino acids. The germline V gene has CDR1 SNHLY and CDR2 FYNNEI. Trimming pared 4 bases from V and 7 bases from J, leaving 11 bases between. CDR3 protein: CASSGAGRNSPLHF. CDR3 coding DNA: TGTGCCAGCAGTGGGGCAGGAAGAAATTCACCCCTCCACTTT.

This chain joins TRBV11-2 and TRBJ2-5; tentative D call: TRBD2 (5 bases). Germline V gene sequence: CDR1 SGHAT, CDR2 FQNNGV. The CDR3 totals 15 residues. Trimming removed 2 bases from V and 1 base from J, with 11 bases in between. The CDR3 sequence: CASSLMGVIQETQYF. DNA of the CDR3: TGTGCCAGCAGCTTAATGGGAGTGATCCAAGAGACCCAGTACTTC.

This clonotype was recorded a few times. The chain couples TRBV15 to TRBJ1-4; maybe TRBD1 (5 bases). The V end was cut by 8 bases, the J end by 2 bases, with 9 bases between. The CDR3 spans 13 residues. Germline CDR1 is LNHNV and CDR2 is YYDKDF (reference sequence). The CDR3 loop is CATEGPTNEKLFF. The CDR3 region has the DNA TGTGCCACCGAGGGACCTACTAATGAAAAACTGTTTTTT.

This clonotype was observed at least ten times. The chain has TRBV5-1 and TRBJ2-3; 9 nucleotides match TRBD1. CDR1 is SGHRS and CDR2 is YFSETQ in the germline V gene. This CDR3 spans 14 amino acids. Trimming cost V 2 bases and J 4 bases; bases outside gene matches: 2. The CDR3 region is CASSFGTGPDTQYF. CDR3 nucleotide sequence: TGCGCCAGCAGCTTCGGGACAGGGCCAGATACGCAGTATTTT.

The rearrangement joins TRBV6-1 to TRBJ2-7; D gene uncertain. Trimming took off 7 bases at V and 0 bases at J, with 13 bases between the two ends. This CDR3 region has 14 residues. From germline, CDR1 is MNHNS and CDR2 SASEGT. The CDR3 DNA follows: TGTGCCAGCAACCCGCTCGTGAACTCCTACGAGCAGTACGTC. Its translation: CASNPLVNSYEQYV.

The chain employs TRBV9 and TRBJ2-3; D gene uncertain. The CDR3 spans 13 residues. Germline lookup yields CDR1 SGDLS and CDR2 YYNGEE. Trimming took 1 base from V and 5 from J, leaving 8 bases between them. CDR3 nucleotides: TGTGCCAGCAGCGTACATAGACTAGATACGCAGTATTTT. Its translation: CASSVHRLDTQYF.

The chain recombines TRBV6-1 with TRBJ2-5, with 8 positions matching TRBD1. The junction had 4 bases not matched to a gene; V was cut back by 7 bases and J by 3 bases. CDR1 and CDR2 (germline): MNHNS, SASEGT. CDR3 length: 13 residues. The CDR3, as DNA: TGTGCCAGCACCGTGACAGGGGAAGAGACCCAGTACTTC. As protein: CASTVTGEETQYF.

This clonotype was counted ten times or more. This rearrangement joins TRBV29-1 to TRBJ1-2; TRBD1 might be the D (6 bases). Trimming left V 5 bases short and J 6 bases short, with 19 bases between. CDR1 and CDR2 from the germline V gene are SQVTM and ANQGSEA. The CDR3 is 14 amino acids. Here the CDR3 DNA reads TGCAGCGTTCAGCTACAGGGTATTGAGAATGGCTACACCTTC. As protein: CSVQLQGIENGYTF.

Ten or more counts support this clonotype. The chain carries TRBV2 and TRBJ2-1; possibly TRBD1 for D (6 bases). This CDR3 contains 14 residues. The V gene lost 9 bases and the J gene lost 0 bases, with 12 bases spanning the gap. Germline values: CDR1 SNHLY, CDR2 FYNNEI. In DNA, the CDR3 is TGTGCCAGTCTGAGGGGGAGCTCCTACAATGAGCAGTTCTTC. Protein product: CASLRGSSYNEQFF.

This clonotype was seen only a few times. CDR3 DNA: TGCGCCAGCAGCCTCGGGGGGGCCTTTGGAGAGACCCAGTACTTC. This gives the protein CASSLGGAFGETQYF. This rearrangement joins TRBV5-1 to TRBJ2-5, with TRBD2 identical over 8 bases. This CDR3 contains 15 residues. V shed 4 bases and J 4 bases; nucleotides not matched to a gene: 9. The germline gives CDR1 SGHRS, CDR2 YFSETQ.

This clonotype appeared a few times. The chain couples TRBV20-1 to TRBJ1-3; no clear D gene. Germline V gene data show CDR1 as DFQATT and CDR2 as SNEGSKA (reference sequence). Trimming stripped 5 bases from V and 0 bases from J, with 14 bases between. The CDR3 runs 15 residues. For the CDR3, the DNA is TGCAGTGCTCCCTCGCGGCAGTTCTCTGGAAACACCATATATTTT. Protein product: CSAPSRQFSGNTIYF.

The chain carries TRBV7-2 and TRBJ1-1; 9 nucleotides match TRBD1. Germline loops: CDR1 SGHTA, CDR2 FQGNSA. The CDR3 is 16 residues long. Germline trimming cut 7 bases from V and 5 bases from J; bases unmatched to any gene: 14. The CDR3 nucleotides read TGTGCCAGCACCATAGGGGACAGGGACTCCAAAACTGAAGCTTTCTTT. Its protein product is CASTIGDRDSKTEAFF.

The rearrangement links TRBV15 to TRBJ1-1, with D perhaps TRBD1 (6 bases). The CDR3 is 14 residues long. Germline V gene lookup returns CDR1 LNHNV and CDR2 YYDKDF (reference sequence). Trimming removed 3 bases at V and 2 bases at J, with 10 bases between. The CDR3: CATSRDSLNTEAFF. The CDR3 region has the DNA TGTGCCACCAGCAGGGACAGTTTAAACACTGAAGCTTTCTTT.

The J gene is TRBJ2-4, the V gene TRBV20-1, with 8 bases fitting TRBD2. The CDR3 is 15 amino acids. Trimming took 0 bases from V and 10 from J; bases not matched to a gene: 11. Germline CDR1 is DFQATT and CDR2 is SNEGSKA (reference sequence). The CDR3 is CSARDWGRVAGIQYF. The CDR3 bases are TGCAGTGCTAGAGATTGGGGGAGGGTAGCGGGGATTCAGTACTTC.

This clonotype was seen many times. The chain couples TRBV27 to TRBJ2-1, with no clear D. Germline V lookup: CDR1 MNHEY, CDR2 SMNVEV (reference sequence). The CDR3 covers 13 residues. Trimming stripped 3 bases from V and 3 bases from J, with 6 bases between. The CDR3 loop reads CASSLDDYNEQFF. CDR3 in DNA: TGTGCCAGCAGTTTGGACGACTACAATGAGCAGTTCTTC.

This clonotype was counted once. Possible read error: a much larger clone is one base away. The rearrangement joins TRBV29-1 to TRBJ2-3; 9 bases are shared with TRBD2. Germline CDR1 is SQVTM and CDR2 is ANQGSEA. The CDR3 is 15 residues long. CDR3 DNA sequence: TGCATCGCCCAGGGGCTAGCGGGGAATTTGGATACGCAGTATTTT. This gives the protein CIAQGLAGNLDTQYF.

This clonotype was counted between two and nine times. The J gene is TRBJ2-3, the V gene TRBV6-1; TRBD2 aligns across 11 bases. Germline loops: CDR1 MNHNS, CDR2 SASEGT. This CDR3 is built from 16 residues. With 3 bases clipped from V and 7 bases from J, the junction kept 9 bases outside the gene matches. The CDR3 sequence is CASSEGTSGLRNTQYF. The CDR3 DNA follows: TGTGCCAGCAGTGAGGGGACTAGCGGCCTTAGAAATACGCAGTATTTT.

This chain joins TRBV5-1 and TRBJ1-2; 7 positions agree with TRBD1. Germline CDR1 reads SGHRS; CDR2 reads YFSETQ. V shed 3 bases, J shed 0 bases, and the junction held 8 bases outside the gene matches. This CDR3 spans 16 amino acids. This chain's CDR3 is CASSSGDSRANYGYTF. The CDR3 bases are TGCGCCAGCAGCTCTGGGGACAGCAGAGCTAACTATGGCTACACCTTC.

The CDR3 reads CASSLGRASPLNTEAFF. The CDR3 nucleotides are TGCGCCAGCAGCTTGGGGCGGGCCAGCCCCTTAAACACTGAAGCTTTCTTT. The chain has TRBV5-1 and TRBJ1-1; no definite D call. This CDR3 has 17 amino acids. The germline V and J ends were trimmed by 0 bases and 2 bases, with 17 bases remaining between them. In germline, CDR1 is SGHRS, CDR2 YFSETQ.

The chain couples TRBV6-1 to TRBJ1-5; D remains unclear. CDR3 length equals 15 residues. From germline, CDR1 is MNHNS and CDR2 SASEGT. Trimming shortened V by 7 bases and J by 2 bases, and 15 bases separated the two germline ends. DNA of the CDR3: TGTGCCAGCACCCCCCGGCCCGGCGGCAATCAGCCCCAGCATTTT. This encodes CASTPRPGGNQPQHF.